This entry lists 25 T cell receptor beta chains sequenced from one sample in a study of T cell changes during pregnancy in multiple sclerosis (dated by TCRdb to between 2017 and 2020). Libraries were prepared through the immunoSEQ multiplex PCR assay. The source is immuneACCESS, and TCRdb retained only in-frame sequences with V and J called. Part of the clones is not carried over; for the studies checked, unresolved V genes explain less than half of this, and the remainder is unexplained. The table for this sample lists 75,000 to 80,000 clones; over 85% of them were counted only once. The leading ten clones occupy 0.65% to 0.95% of the sample. Specimen: peripheral blood, collected in the second trimester of pregnancy. The receptor set was obtained from a female donor in good health, enrolled as a control in a pregnancy study.

The chain employs TRBV7-8 and TRBJ2-5; the D is unclear. With the DNA end fitting TRBJ2-7 better, the J assignment may be wrong. CDR1 is SGHVS, CDR2 FQNEAQ, per germline. CDR3 length equals 13 residues. The CDR3 sequence: CASSARPAYEQYF. The DNA for the CDR3 is TGTGCCAGCAGTGCCAGGCCAGCCTACGAGCAGTACTTC.

The V and J genes are TRBV4-2 and TRBJ1-1, with 7 bases matching TRBD1. This CDR3 is built from 15 residues. Germline CDR1 LGHNA, CDR2 YNFKEQ. V shed 0 bases and J 5 bases; nucleotides not matched to a gene: 6. The CDR3: CASSQEVRGRTEAFF. The CDR3, as DNA: TGTGCCAGCAGCCAAGAGGTTAGGGGGCGAACTGAAGCTTTCTTT.

The V gene is TRBV9, the J gene TRBJ2-3; possibly TRBD2 for D (5 bases). CDR1 and CDR2 from the germline V gene are SGDLS and YYNGEE. With 4 bases removed from V and 0 bases from J, the gap between germline ends came to 9 bases. The CDR3 length is 14 residues. The CDR3 DNA sequence: TGTGCCAGCAGCCCGAGGACTAGCACAGATACGCAGTATTTT. Encoded protein: CASSPRTSTDTQYF.

This clone was recorded only once. The V call is TRBV19, the J call TRBJ2-1; 7 bases are shared with TRBD1. From germline, CDR1 is LNHDA and CDR2 SQIVND (reference sequence). The junction had 7 bases not matched to a gene; V was cut back by 1 base and J by 7 bases. The CDR3 consists of 15 residues. This CDR3 reads CASSIALGQLNEQFF. CDR3 sequence (DNA): TGTGCCAGTAGTATAGCTTTGGGACAGTTAAATGAGCAGTTCTTC.

The V gene is TRBV25-1, the J gene TRBJ1-2; 10 bases map to TRBD1. V trimming: 4 bases; J trimming: 4 bases; junction bases outside the gene matches: 6. This CDR3 has 15 amino acids. Per germline, CDR1 MGHDK and CDR2 SYGVNS. The CDR3 here is CASSAGTGETYGYTF. The CDR3 nucleotides are TGTGCCAGCAGTGCCGGGACAGGGGAGACCTATGGCTACACCTTC.

Comments on this clone: One end of the junction fails to match germline, which may point to a read error. V usage is TRBV5-4 and J usage is TRBJ1-2, with TRBD1 matching 8 bases. CDR3 length: 16 amino acids. Germline V gives CDR1 SGHNT, CDR2 YYREEE (reference sequence). CDR3 in DNA: TGCGCCAGCAGCCAAGAGTCTGGGACAGGAATCTATGGCTACACCTTC. Translation: CASSQESGTGIYGYTF.

The rearrangement links TRBV7-3 to TRBJ2-1, with 13 bases lining up with TRBD2. Germline V gives CDR1 SGHTA, CDR2 FQGTGA. The CDR3 is made up of 19 amino acids. The trim removed 3 bases at V and 0 bases at J, leaving 8 bases unmatched. The CDR3 DNA reads as TGTGCCAGCAGCTTCCCTACTAGCGGGGGGGCGAGCTCCTACAATGAGCAGTTCTTC. Translating it yields CASSFPTSGGASSYNEQFF.

V gene TRBV29-1 combines with J gene TRBJ1-3; D gene unclear. The germline CDR1 and CDR2 sequences are SQVTM and ANQGSEA. V was cut by 4 bases and J by 0 bases, with 7 bases left in between. The CDR3 is 13 amino acids. This chain's CDR3 is CSVAGSSGNTIYF. CDR3 nucleotides: TGCAGCGTTGCGGGGAGCTCTGGAAACACCATATATTTT.

V usage is TRBV6-4 and J usage is TRBJ2-3; 10 bases match TRBD2. Looked up from germline, CDR1 is MRHNA and CDR2 is SNTAGT. V trimming: 6 bases; J trimming: 3 bases; junction bases outside the gene matches: 9. The CDR3 sequence is 16 residues long. This CDR3 reads CASSPVFSGGTDTQYF. In DNA form, the CDR3 reads TGTGCCAGCAGCCCCGTTTTTAGCGGGGGGACAGATACGCAGTATTTT.

The rearrangement uses TRBV5-1 and TRBJ2-3, with 9 bases matching TRBD1. CDR1 and CDR2 from the germline V gene are SGHRS and YFSETQ. Losses at the gene ends were 4 bases for V and 0 bases for J; bases not matched to a gene: 6. CDR3 length: 16 residues. In DNA form, the CDR3 reads TGCGCCAGCAGCCTCGGGACAGGGAGAAGCACAGATACGCAGTATTTT. It specifies CASSLGTGRSTDTQYF. Complete variable domain (other parts from reference TRBV5-1 and TRBJ2-3): KAGVTQTPRYLIKTRGQQVTLSCSPISGHRSVSWYQQTPGQGLQFLFEYFSETQRNKGNFPGRFSGRQFSNSRSEMNVSTLELGDSALYLCASSLGTGRSTDTQYFGPGTRLTVL.

This chain links TRBV7-2 with TRBJ2-6, with D possibly being TRBD1 (6 bases). Trimming left V 1 base short and J 0 bases short, with 10 bases between. Germline V CDR1 and CDR2: SGHTA, FQGNSA. The CDR3 consists of 17 residues. As DNA, the CDR3 is TGTGCCAGCAGCTTAGACAGGGACCTCTCTGGGGCCAACGTCCTGACTTTC. Translation: CASSLDRDLSGANVLTF.

The rearrangement links TRBV4-3 to TRBJ1-3; possible D gene TRBD1, 6 bases. Germline loops: CDR1 LGHNA, CDR2 YSLEER. Trimming removed 1 base at V and 0 bases at J, with 13 bases between. This CDR3 has 17 residues. The CDR3 DNA is TGCGCCAGCAGCCAAGTCATTGACAGGCCCTCTGGAAACACCATATATTTT. Translating it yields CASSQVIDRPSGNTIYF.

V and J are TRBV13 and TRBJ1-6; a weak D match, TRBD1 (6 bases). CDR1 and CDR2 (germline): PRHDT, FYEKMQ (reference sequence). Trimming took off 5 bases at V and 7 bases at J, with 12 bases between the two ends. The CDR3 is 14 residues long. The CDR3 loop is CASSHRTDNSPLHF. CDR3 DNA sequence: TGTGCCAGCAGCCACAGGACAGACAATTCACCCCTCCACTTT.

The chain joins TRBV11-2 to TRBJ1-5; D gene ambiguous. CDR3 length: 13 residues. Germline CDR1 and CDR2: SGHAT and FQNNGV. Trimming cost V 3 bases and J 5 bases, with 8 bases left between them. The CDR3 DNA is TGTGCCAGCAGCTTCGGGGATTATCAGCCCCAGCATTTT. It translates to CASSFGDYQPQHF.

V usage is TRBV5-1 and J usage is TRBJ2-7; D uncertain. Trimming took 4 bases from V and 3 from J, leaving 11 bases between them. This CDR3 is built from 13 residues. From germline, CDR1 is SGHRS and CDR2 YFSETQ. The CDR3 protein is CASSPRLGYEQYF. The DNA of the CDR3 is TGCGCCAGCAGCCCACGACTGGGCTACGAGCAGTACTTC.

This clone appeared once. The rearrangement joins TRBV4-3 to TRBJ2-2; D perhaps matches TRBD2 (6 bases). Trimming left V 0 bases short and J 4 bases short, with 12 bases between. The CDR3 runs 16 residues. Per the germline V gene, CDR1 is LGHNA and CDR2 is YSLEER. CDR3 sequence (DNA): TGCGCCAGCAGCCAAGACTTGCGGGGCGGCACCGGGGAGCTGTTTTTT. Translation gives CASSQDLRGGTGELFF.

The chain recombines TRBV30 with TRBJ1-5; perhaps TRBD1 as D (6 bases). Germline V CDR1 and CDR2: GTSNPN, SVGIG (reference sequence). Trimming stripped 0 bases from V and 7 bases from J, with 10 bases between. The CDR3 is 13 residues long. For the CDR3, the DNA is TGTGCCTGGAGTGTACAGGGTGGGCAGCCCCAGCATTTT. Translating it yields CAWSVQGGQPQHF.

This clone was counted a single time. The chain has TRBV5-6 and TRBJ2-7; tentative D call: TRBD2 (6 bases). Germline CDR1 SGHDT, CDR2 YYEEEE. CDR3 length equals 14 residues. The V end lost 1 base, the J end lost 5 bases, and 13 bases lay between the germline ends. The CDR3 loop reads CASSLRRGGDEQYF. CDR3 nucleotide sequence: TGTGCCAGCAGCTTGAGGCGGGGAGGCGACGAGCAGTACTTC.

The rearrangement joins TRBV6-6 to TRBJ2-3, with D possibly being TRBD2 (5 bases). Trimming stripped 7 bases from V and 5 bases from J, with 19 bases between. The CDR3 contains 15 residues. Germline CDR1 and CDR2: MNHNY and SVGAGI (reference sequence). The CDR3 sequence: CASNEGPGLGDTQYF. The CDR3 DNA reads as TGTGCCAGCAACGAAGGTCCGGGATTAGGAGATACGCAGTATTTT.

V gene TRBV2 combines with J gene TRBJ2-1; 9 bases are a match to TRBD1. Trimming removed 6 bases from V and 2 bases from J; junction bases left unmatched: 5. Germline values: CDR1 SNHLY, CDR2 FYNNEI. The CDR3 has 15 amino acids. Here the CDR3 reads CASRGGQGTYNEQFF. The CDR3 DNA follows: TGTGCCAGCAGGGGTGGACAGGGGACCTACAATGAGCAGTTCTTC.

V gene TRBV19 combines with J gene TRBJ1-2; D not certain. CDR3 length equals 16 residues. Germline V gene data show CDR1 as LNHDA and CDR2 as SQIVND (reference sequence). Trimming stripped 3 bases from V and 2 bases from J, with 16 bases between. The CDR3 region is CASSIVVARLNYGYTF. The CDR3 DNA reads as TGTGCCAGTAGTATCGTGGTTGCCAGATTAAACTATGGCTACACCTTC. Variable domain in full (rest from reference TRBV19 and TRBJ1-2): DGGITQSPKYLFRKEGQNVTLSCEQNLNHDAMYWYRQDPGQGLRLIYYSQIVNDFQKGDIAEGYSVSREKKESFPLTVTSAQKNPTAFYLCASSIVVARLNYGYTFGSGTRLTVV.

This clone appeared once. This rearrangement joins TRBV27 to TRBJ1-2; 7 bases match TRBD1. The V segment lost 5 bases and the J segment 3 bases; nucleotides outside the gene matches: 6. Looked up from germline, CDR1 is MNHEY and CDR2 is SMNVEV (reference sequence). This CDR3 spans 14 amino acids. Written as DNA, the CDR3 is TGTGCCAGCAGTCGATCCGGGACAGACTATGGCTACACCTTC. Translation gives CASSRSGTDYGYTF.

The chain carries TRBV6-5 and TRBJ2-3; possible D gene TRBD1, 6 bases. Germline CDR1 and CDR2: MNHEY and SVGAGI. Trimming stripped 5 bases from V and 6 bases from J, with 9 bases between. This CDR3 spans 12 amino acids. CDR3 protein: CASSTRGDTQYF. The CDR3 DNA reads TGTGCCAGCAGTACAAGGGGGGATACGCAGTATTTT.

The rearrangement joins TRBV19 to TRBJ2-5; tentative D call: TRBD2 (5 bases). Deletions cut 8 bases from V and 3 bases from J, with 16 bases between. This CDR3 contains 14 residues. CDR1 and CDR2 (germline): LNHDA, SQIVND (reference sequence). The CDR3 DNA follows: TGTGCCAGTCGGAATTGGAAGAGGGAAGAGACCCAGTACTTC. The encoded protein is CASRNWKREETQYF.

This sequence joins TRBV4-1 and TRBJ1-2; the match to TRBD1 covers 10 bases. Germline V CDR1 and CDR2: MGHRA, YSYEKL. Trimming at V came to 0 bases and at J to 8 bases, leaving 9 bases not matched to a gene. This CDR3 region has 16 residues. In nucleotides, the CDR3 is TGCGCCAGCAGCCAAGATCCAGGACAGGGGGTTAGGGGCTACACCTTC. Translating gives CASSQDPGQGVRGYTF.